This TCR beta chain was recorded in a study of T cells in Graves' hyperthyroidism and ophthalmopathy. RNA transcripts yielded amplified TCR beta CDR3 regions. RT-PCR in the first round (using the HTBI primer set) targeted the TCR CDR3. MiXCR, run by TCRdb on the multiplex PCR reads, gives a single entry per CDR3 protein. In the table there are a few hundred thousand distinct CDR3 sequences, less than 20% of which are singletons. This clonotype was observed many times. Its target is unknown. The CDR3 has 15 amino acids. With 6 bases clipped from V and 2 bases from J, the junction kept 10 bases outside the gene matches. Germline V CDR1 and CDR2: DFQATT, SNEGSKA (reference sequence). Notes on the study in general: The blood repertoire included most of the expanded thyroid clonotypes above 0.001.

The hyperthyroidism was newly diagnosed and had lasted under 2 months; the patients were aged 18 to 65. Any patient presenting with uncontrolled infection, other autoimmune disease, pregnancy or lactation was left out. Together with thyroid ultrasound, orbital computed tomography, serum thyroxine and TRAb, clinical symptoms were used for diagnoses. Sequenced material: blood. This chain connects TRBV20-1 to TRBJ1-5; 7 bases agree with TRBD1. The source is a young woman with Graves' hyperthyroidism. CDR3 DNA sequence: TGCAGTGCGATACAGGGGAAGTTGGGCAATCAGCCCCAGCATTTT. It encodes CSAIQGKLGNQPQHF.